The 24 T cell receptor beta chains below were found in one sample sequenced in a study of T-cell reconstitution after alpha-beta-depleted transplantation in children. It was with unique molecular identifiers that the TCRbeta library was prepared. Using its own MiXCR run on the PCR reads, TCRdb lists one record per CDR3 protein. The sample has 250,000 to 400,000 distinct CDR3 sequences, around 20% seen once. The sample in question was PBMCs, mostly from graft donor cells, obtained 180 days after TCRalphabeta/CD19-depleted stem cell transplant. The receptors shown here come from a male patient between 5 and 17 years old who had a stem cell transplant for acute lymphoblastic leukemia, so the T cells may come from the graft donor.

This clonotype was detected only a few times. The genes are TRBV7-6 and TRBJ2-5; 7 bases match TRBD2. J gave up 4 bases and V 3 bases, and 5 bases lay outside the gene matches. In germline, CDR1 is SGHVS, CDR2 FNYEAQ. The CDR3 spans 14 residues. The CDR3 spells CASSFMSGGETQYF. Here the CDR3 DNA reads TGTGCCAGCAGCTTCATGTCGGGGGGAGAGACCCAGTACTTC.

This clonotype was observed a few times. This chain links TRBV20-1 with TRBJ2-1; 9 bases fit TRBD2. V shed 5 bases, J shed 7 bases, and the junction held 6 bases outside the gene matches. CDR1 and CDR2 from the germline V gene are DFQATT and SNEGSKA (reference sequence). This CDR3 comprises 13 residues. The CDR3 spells CSALAGARNEQFF. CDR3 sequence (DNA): TGCAGTGCTTTAGCGGGAGCCCGGAATGAGCAGTTCTTC.

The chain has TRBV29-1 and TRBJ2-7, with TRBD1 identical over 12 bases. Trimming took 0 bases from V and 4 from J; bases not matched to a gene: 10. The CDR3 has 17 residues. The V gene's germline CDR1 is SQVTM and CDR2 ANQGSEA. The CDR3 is CSVEDRPGTGGRYEQYF. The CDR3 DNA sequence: TGCAGCGTTGAAGATCGCCCCGGGACAGGGGGCAGGTACGAGCAGTACTTC.

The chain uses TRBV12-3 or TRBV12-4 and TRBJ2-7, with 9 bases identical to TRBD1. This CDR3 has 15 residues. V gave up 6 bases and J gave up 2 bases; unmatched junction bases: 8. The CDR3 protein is CASRVYRDRAYEQYF. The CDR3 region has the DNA TGTGCCAGCAGAGTATACCGGGACAGGGCCTACGAGCAGTACTTC.

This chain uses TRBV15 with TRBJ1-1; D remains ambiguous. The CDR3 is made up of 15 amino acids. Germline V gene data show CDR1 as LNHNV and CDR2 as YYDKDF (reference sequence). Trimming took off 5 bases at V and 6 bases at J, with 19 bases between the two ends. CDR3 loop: CATSSAAIVNSEAFF. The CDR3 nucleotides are TGTGCCACCAGCTCAGCTGCTATTGTAAACTCTGAAGCTTTCTTT. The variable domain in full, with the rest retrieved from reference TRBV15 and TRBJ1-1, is DAMVIQNPRYQVTQFGKPVTLSCSQTLNHNVMYWYQQKSSQAPKLLFHYYDKDFNNEADTPDNFQSRRPNTSFCFLDIRSPGLGDTAMYLCATSSAAIVNSEAFFGQGTRLTVV.

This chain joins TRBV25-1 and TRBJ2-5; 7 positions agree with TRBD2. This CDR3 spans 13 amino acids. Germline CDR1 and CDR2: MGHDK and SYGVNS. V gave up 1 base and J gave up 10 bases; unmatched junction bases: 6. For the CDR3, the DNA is TGTGCCAGCAGTGAATTTCGGGGAGGGAACCAGTACTTC. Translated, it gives CASSEFRGGNQYF.

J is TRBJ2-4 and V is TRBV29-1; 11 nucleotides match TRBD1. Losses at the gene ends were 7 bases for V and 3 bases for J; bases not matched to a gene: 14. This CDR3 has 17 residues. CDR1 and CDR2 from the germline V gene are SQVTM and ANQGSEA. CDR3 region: CSALRTGGSSFKNIQYF. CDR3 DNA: TGCAGCGCCTTAAGGACAGGGGGCTCCTCCTTCAAAAACATTCAGTACTTC.

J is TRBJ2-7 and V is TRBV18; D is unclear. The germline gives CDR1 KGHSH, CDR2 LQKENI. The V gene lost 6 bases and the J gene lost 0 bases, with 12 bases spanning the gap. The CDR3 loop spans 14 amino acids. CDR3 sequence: CASSLRTVSYEQYF. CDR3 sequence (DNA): TGTGCCAGCTCTCTCCGGACGGTCTCCTACGAGCAGTACTTC.

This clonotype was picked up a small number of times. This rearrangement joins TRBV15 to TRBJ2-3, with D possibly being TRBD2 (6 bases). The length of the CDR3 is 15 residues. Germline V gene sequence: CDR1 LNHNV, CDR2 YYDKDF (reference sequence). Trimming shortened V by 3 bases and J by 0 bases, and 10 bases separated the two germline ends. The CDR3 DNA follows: TGTGCCACCAGCAGGAGTCTAGCGAGCACAGATACGCAGTATTTT. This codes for CATSRSLASTDTQYF.

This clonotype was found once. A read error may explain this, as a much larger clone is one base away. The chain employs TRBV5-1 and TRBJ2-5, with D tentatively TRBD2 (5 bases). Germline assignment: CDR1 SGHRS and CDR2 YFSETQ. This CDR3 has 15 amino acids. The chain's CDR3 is CACSHLGVPQETQYF. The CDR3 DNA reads TGCGCCTGCAGCCACCTCGGGGTTCCCCAAGAGACCCAGTACTTC. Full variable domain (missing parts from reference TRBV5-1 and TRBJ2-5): KAGVTQTPRYLIKTRGQQVTLSCSPISGHRSVSWYQQTPGQGLQFLFEYFSETQRNKGNFPGRFSGRQFSNSRSEMNVSTLELGDSALYLCACSHLGVPQETQYFGPGTRLLVL.

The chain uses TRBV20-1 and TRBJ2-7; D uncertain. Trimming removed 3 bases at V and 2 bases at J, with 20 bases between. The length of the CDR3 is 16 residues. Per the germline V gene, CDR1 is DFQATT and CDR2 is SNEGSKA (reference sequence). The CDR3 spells CSARSAAGVFTYEQYF. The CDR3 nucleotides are TGCAGTGCTAGGTCTGCGGCAGGTGTCTTCACCTACGAGCAGTACTTC.

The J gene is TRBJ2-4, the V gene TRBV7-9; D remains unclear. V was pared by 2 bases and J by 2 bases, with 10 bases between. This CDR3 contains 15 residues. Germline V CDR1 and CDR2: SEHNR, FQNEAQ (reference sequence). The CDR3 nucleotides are TGTGCCAGCAGCTTACTTTTAGGTCCCAAAAACATTCAGTACTTC. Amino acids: CASSLLLGPKNIQYF.

Here the CDR3 reads CSVRRQGKETQYF. DNA of the CDR3: TGCAGCGTTCGGAGACAGGGGAAGGAGACCCAGTACTTC. The J gene is TRBJ2-5, the V gene TRBV29-1, with TRBD1 matching over 8 bases. The CDR3 is made up of 13 amino acids. CDR1 is SQVTM and CDR2 is ANQGSEA in the germline V gene. V shed 5 bases and J 5 bases; nucleotides not matched to a gene: 7.

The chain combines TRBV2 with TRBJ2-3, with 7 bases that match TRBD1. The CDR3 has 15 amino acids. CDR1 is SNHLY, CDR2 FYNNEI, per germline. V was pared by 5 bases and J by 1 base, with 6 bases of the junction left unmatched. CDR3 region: CASSQTGTGTDTQYF. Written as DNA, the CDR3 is TGTGCCAGCAGTCAGACCGGGACAGGCACAGATACGCAGTATTTT.

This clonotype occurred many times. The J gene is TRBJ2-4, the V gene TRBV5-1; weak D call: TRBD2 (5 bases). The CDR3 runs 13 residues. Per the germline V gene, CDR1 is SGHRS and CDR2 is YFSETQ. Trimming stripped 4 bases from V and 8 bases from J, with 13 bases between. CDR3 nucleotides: TGCGCCAGCAGCATGCTACTAGGGCACATTCAGTACTTC. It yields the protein CASSMLLGHIQYF.

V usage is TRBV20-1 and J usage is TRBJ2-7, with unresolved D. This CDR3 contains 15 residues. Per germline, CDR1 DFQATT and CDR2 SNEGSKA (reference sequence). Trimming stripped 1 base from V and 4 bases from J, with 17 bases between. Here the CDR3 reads CSARASRRQIYEQYF. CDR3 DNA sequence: TGCAGTGCTAGAGCAAGTCGTCGGCAGATTTACGAGCAGTACTTC.

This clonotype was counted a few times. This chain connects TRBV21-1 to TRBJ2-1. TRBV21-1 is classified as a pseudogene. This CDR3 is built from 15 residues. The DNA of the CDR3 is TGTGCCAGCAGCAAAGCGCGATGGACCGGCAATGAGCAGTTCTTC. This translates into CASSKARWTGNEQFF.

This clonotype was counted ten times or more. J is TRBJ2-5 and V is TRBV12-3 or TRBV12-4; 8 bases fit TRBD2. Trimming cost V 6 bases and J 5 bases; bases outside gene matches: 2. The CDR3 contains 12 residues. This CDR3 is CASSPSGETQYF. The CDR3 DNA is TGTGCCAGCAGCCCTAGCGGGGAGACCCAGTACTTC.

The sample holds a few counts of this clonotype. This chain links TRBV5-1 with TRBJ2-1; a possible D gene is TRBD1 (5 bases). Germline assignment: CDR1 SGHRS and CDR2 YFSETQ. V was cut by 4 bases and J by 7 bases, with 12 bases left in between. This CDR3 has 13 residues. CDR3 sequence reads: CASSPIRENEQFF. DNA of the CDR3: TGCGCCAGCAGCCCCATCAGGGAAAATGAGCAGTTCTTC.

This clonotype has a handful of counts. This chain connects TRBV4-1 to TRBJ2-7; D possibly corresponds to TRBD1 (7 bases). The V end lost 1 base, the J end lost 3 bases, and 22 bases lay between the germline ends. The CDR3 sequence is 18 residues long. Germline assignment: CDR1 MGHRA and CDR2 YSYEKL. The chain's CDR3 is CASSQGGGPIAEIYEQYF. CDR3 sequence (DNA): TGCGCCAGCAGCCAAGGAGGGGGCCCGATAGCGGAGATCTACGAGCAGTACTTC.

This CDR3 reads CASSQGLAAGELFF. CDR3 bases: TGCGCCAGCAGCCAGGGACTAGCGGCCGGGGAGCTGTTTTTT. The V and J genes are TRBV5-1 and TRBJ2-2; 11 positions agree with TRBD2. The CDR3 is made up of 14 amino acids. Germline loops: CDR1 SGHRS, CDR2 YFSETQ. V shed 4 bases, J shed 6 bases, and the junction held 2 bases outside the gene matches.

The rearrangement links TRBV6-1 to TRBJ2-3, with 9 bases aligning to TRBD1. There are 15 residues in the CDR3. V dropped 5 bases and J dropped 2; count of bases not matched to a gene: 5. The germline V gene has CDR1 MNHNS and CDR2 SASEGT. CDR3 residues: CASSLWTGDTDTQYF. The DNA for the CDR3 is TGTGCCAGCAGTCTCTGGACAGGGGACACAGATACGCAGTATTTT.

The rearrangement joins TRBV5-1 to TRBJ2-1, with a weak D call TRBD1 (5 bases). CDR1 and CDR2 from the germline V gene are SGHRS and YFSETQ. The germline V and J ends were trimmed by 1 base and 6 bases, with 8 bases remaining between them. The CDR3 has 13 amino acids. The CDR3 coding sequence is TGCGCCAGCAGCTTGCCTGGGGCCAATGAGCAGTTCTTC. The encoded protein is CASSLPGANEQFF.

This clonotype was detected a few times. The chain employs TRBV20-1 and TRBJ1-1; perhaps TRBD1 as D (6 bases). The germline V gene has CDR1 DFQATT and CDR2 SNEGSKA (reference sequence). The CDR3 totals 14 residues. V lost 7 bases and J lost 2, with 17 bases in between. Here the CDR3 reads CSVPFGDINTEAFF. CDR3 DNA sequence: TGCAGTGTCCCGTTCGGGGACATTAACACTGAAGCTTTCTTT.